This TCR beta chain derives from a study of T cell repertoires in cytomegalovirus infection. About the research overall: Public TCR beta signature analysis indicated the presence of both CMV infection and matching HLA type. Study-wide points: Carriers of CMV plus the relevant HLA were identified by cumulative public TCR beta family frequency. CMV-specific HLA-C-restricted TCR beta clonotypes dominated the ex vivo response.

TCRdb ran MiXCR on the reads and lists one entry per CDR3 protein. The sample includes approximately 250,000 distinct CDR3 sequences, 22% of them seen just once. Germline V lookup: CDR1 SGHVT, CDR2 SQSDAQ. The CDR3 extends over 16 amino acids. V lost 5 bases and J lost 3, with 20 bases in between. With respect to this clonotype: Its antigen is as yet unknown.

The receptor's source is a human donor in good health (CMV status not recorded). Some clones in this sample may be carry-over from other donors' samples. The specimen sequenced was CD8+ T cells from PBMCs. The chain links TRBV7-4 to TRBJ2-7, with D hard to call. CDR3 loop: CASSTTMGFLSYEQYF. The CDR3 DNA sequence: TGTGCCAGCAGCACAACGATGGGGTTTTTGAGCTACGAGCAGTACTTC.